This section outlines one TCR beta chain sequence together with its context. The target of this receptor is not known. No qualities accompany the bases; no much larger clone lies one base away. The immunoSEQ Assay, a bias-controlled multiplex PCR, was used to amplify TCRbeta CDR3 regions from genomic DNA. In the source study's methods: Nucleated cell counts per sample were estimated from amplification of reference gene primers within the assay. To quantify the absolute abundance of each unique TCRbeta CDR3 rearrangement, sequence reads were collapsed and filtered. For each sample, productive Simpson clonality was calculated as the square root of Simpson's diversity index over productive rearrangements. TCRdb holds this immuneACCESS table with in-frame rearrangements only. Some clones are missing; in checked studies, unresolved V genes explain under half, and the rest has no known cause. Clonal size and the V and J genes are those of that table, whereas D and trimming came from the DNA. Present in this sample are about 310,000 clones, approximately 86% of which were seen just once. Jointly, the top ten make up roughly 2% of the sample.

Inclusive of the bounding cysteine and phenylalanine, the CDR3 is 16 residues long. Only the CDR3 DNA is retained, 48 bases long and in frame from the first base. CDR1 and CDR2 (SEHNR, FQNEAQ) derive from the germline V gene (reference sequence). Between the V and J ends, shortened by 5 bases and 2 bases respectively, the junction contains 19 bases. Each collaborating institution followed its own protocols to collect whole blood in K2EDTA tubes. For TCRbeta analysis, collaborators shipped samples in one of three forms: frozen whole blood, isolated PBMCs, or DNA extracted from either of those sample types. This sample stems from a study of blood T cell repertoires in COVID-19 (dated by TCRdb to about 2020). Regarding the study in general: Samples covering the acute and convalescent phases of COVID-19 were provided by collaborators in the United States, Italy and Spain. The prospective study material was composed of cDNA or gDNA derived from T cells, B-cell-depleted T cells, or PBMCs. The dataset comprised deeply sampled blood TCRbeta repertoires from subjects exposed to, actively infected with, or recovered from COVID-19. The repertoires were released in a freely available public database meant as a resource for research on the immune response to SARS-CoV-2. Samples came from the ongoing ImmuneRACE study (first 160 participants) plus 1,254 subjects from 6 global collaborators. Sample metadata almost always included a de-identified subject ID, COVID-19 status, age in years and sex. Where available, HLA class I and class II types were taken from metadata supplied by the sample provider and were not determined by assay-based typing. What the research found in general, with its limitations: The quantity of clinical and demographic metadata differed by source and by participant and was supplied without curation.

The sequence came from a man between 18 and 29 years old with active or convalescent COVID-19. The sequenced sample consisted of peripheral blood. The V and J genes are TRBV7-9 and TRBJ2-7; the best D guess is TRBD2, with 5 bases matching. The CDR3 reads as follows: CASSPQLGTRAYEQYF. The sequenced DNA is TGTGCCAGCAGCCCCCAATTAGGTACTAGAGCCTACGAGCAGTACTTC.